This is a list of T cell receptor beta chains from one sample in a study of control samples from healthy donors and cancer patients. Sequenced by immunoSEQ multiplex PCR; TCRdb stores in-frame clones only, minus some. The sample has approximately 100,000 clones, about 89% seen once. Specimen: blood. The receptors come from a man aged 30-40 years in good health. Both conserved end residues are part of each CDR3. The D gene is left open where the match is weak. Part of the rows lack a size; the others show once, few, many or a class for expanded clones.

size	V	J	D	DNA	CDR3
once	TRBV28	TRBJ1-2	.	TGTGCCAGCAGTTTAAGGGGCACCTATGGCTACACCTTC	CASSLRGTYGYTF
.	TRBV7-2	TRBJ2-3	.	TGTGCCAGCAGCCCGGGGCGGGGCACCCTGAGCACAGATACGCAGTATTTT	CASSPGRGTLSTDTQYF
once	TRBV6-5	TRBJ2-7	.	TGTGCCAGCAGTTACCCTACAGGGTACGAGCAGTACTTC	CASSYPTGYEQYF
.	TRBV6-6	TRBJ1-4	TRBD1	TGTGCCAGCAGCCCACAGGGGTTATATGAAAAACTGTTTTTT	CASSPQGLYEKLFF
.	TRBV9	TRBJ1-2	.	TGTGCCAGCAGCGACCGGGACTTCGATGGCTACACCTTC	CASSDRDFDGYTF
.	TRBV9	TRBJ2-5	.	TGTGCCAGCAGCGTAGGGGCGAGGGCGGGGCAAGAGACCCAGTACTTC	CASSVGARAGQETQYF
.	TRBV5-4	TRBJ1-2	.	TGTGCCAGCAGCTTGGGGCAGGAGATTCGGGGCTACACCTTC	CASSLGQEIRGYTF
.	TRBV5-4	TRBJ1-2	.	TGTGCCAGCAGCCAAGACAATCGCTACACCTTC	CASSQDNRYTF
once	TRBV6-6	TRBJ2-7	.	TGTGCCAGCAGTTACAAAGGCGAGCAGTACTTC	CASSYKGEQYF
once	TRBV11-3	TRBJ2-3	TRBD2	TGTGCCAGCAGCTTCGCGACTAGCGGGGCCACAGATACGCAGTATTTT	CASSFATSGATDTQYF
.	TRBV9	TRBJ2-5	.	TGTGCCAGCAGCGCCGACAGCCAAGAGACCCAGTACTTC	CASSADSQETQYF
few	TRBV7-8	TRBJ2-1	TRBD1	TGTGCCAGCAGCTCCAGGGGGTTTGAGCAGTTCTTC	CASSSRGFEQFF
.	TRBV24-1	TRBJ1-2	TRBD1	TGTGCCACCAGTGATTTCTCCGGACAGGGAAATGGCTACACCTTC	CATSDFSGQGNGYTF
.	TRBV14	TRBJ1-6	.	TGTGCCAGCAGCCAAGAGTGGGGATGGGGTTCACCCCTCCACTTT	CASSQEWGWGSPLHF
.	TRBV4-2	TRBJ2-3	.	TGTGCCAGCAGCCAAGAGAAAGGCAGGAGTAGCACAGATACGCAGTATTTT	CASSQEKGRSSTDTQYF
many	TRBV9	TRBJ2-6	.	TGTGCCAGCAGCGGGGGCCCTGACAGCTCTGGGGCCAACGTCCTGACTTTC	CASSGGPDSSGANVLTF
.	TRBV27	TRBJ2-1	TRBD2	TGTGCCAGCAACTCAGCGGGGGCCCTGTACAATGAGCAGTTCTTC	CASNSAGALYNEQFF
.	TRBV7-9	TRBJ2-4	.	TGTGCCAGCAGCTTAGAAGGGTTACCCAAAAACATTCAGTACTTC	CASSLEGLPKNIQYF
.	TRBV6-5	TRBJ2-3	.	TGTGCCAGCAGTTACACAAGGGAAGATACGCAGTATTTT	CASSYTREDTQYF
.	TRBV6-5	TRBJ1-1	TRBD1	TGTGCCAGCAGACCAGACAGGGTGAACACTGAAGCTTTCTTT	CASRPDRVNTEAFF
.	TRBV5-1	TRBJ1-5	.	TGCGCCAGCAGCCTTGACGGGGGAAGTCAGCCCCAGCATTTT	CASSLDGGSQPQHF
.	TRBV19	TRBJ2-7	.	TGTGCCAGTAGCCCAGGGCAGGGCCCCTACGAGCAGTACTTC	CASSPGQGPYEQYF
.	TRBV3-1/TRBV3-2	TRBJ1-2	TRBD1	TGTGCCAGCAGCCAAGCAGGGACAGGGGTTAATGGCTACACCTTC	CASSQAGTGVNGYTF
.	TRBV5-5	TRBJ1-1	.	TGTGCCAGCACCCCACAGGGTAGCGGTGAAGCTTTCTTT	CASTPQGSGEAFF
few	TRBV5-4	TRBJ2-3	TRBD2	TGTGCCAGCAGCTTGTCCTCTAGCGGGGGGGCGGGAGATACGCAGTATTTT	CASSLSSSGGAGDTQYF
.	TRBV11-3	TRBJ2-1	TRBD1	TGTGCCAGCAGCCAGCGCAGGGGGCACAATGAGCAGTTCTTC	CASSQRRGHNEQFF
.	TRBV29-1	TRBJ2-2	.	TGCAGCGTGGCCCCTCAGAACACCGGGGAGCTGTTTTTT	CSVAPQNTGELFF
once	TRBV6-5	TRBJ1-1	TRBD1	TGTGCCAGCAGTTACTCGAGACAGGGGAACACTGAAGCTTTCTTT	CASSYSRQGNTEAFF
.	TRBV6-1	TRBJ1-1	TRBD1	TGTGCCAGCAGTGATGGGACAGGGAACACTGAAGCTTTCTTT	CASSDGTGNTEAFF
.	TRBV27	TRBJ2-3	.	TGTGCCAGCAGTTTATCGTGGGGGCTCACAGATACGCAGTATTTT	CASSLSWGLTDTQYF
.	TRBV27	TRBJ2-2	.	TGTGCCAGCAGTTTCCCTCCCCCTCCGAACACCGGGGAGCTGTTTTTT	CASSFPPPPNTGELFF
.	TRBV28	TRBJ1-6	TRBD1	TGTGCCAGCAGTCCCGGGACAGGGTCCTATAATTCACCCCTCCACTTT	CASSPGTGSYNSPLHF
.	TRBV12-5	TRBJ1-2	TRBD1	TGTGCTAGTGGTTCTTGGACAGGACTCTATGGCTACACCTTC	CASGSWTGLYGYTF
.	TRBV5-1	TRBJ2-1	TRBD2	TGCGCCAGCAGCTTACTAGCGGGGGGGTACAATGAGCAGTTCTTC	CASSLLAGGYNEQFF
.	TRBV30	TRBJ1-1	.	TGTGCCTGGAGTCCAAACGGGGACACTGAAGCTTTCTTT	CAWSPNGDTEAFF
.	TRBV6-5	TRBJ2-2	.	TGTGCCAGCAGTTATTTCGGGGGAGACACCGGGGAGCTGTTTTTT	CASSYFGGDTGELFF
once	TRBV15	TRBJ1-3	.	TGTGCCACCAGCAGAGATCGGGCAGCGGCGGGAAACACCATATATTTT	CATSRDRAAAGNTIYF
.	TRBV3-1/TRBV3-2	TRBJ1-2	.	TGTGCCAGCAGCCATTCGGGTGGTGGGGACTATGGCTACACCTTC	CASSHSGGGDYGYTF
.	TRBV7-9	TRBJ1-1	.	TGTGCCAGCAGCTCCCGAGCGCCTGAAGCTTTCTTT	CASSSRAPEAFF
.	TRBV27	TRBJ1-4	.	TGTGCCAGCAGCCCCCTCGCGACCTTTAATGAAAAACTGTTTTTT	CASSPLATFNEKLFF
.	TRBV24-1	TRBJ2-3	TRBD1	TGTGCCACCAGTGAAGGGACAGGATACACAGATACGCAGTATTTT	CATSEGTGYTDTQYF
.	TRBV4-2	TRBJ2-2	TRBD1	TGTGCCAGCAGCCAACCCTCCGGGACAGGGGGCGGCACCGGGGAGCTGTTTTTT	CASSQPSGTGGGTGELFF
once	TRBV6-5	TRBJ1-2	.	TGTGCCAGCAGCACTACAGGGAGGGGCTACACCTTC	CASSTTGRGYTF